The source of this T cell receptor beta chain is a study of OX40 agonist ivuxolimab in advanced cancers. The wider study: Treatment received earlier with anti-PD-1, anti-PD-L1 or anti-CTLA-4 agents was allowed, and around 36% had some.

Findings and caveats of the study: CD8+ T cells averaged more expanded clones than CD4+.

Concerning this clone: Its target is unknown.

Profiling relied on immunoSEQ multiplex PCR, and the TCRdb table lists in-frame clones only, not all of them. The sample lists about 70,000 clones, roughly 92% occurring once. CDR3 length: 13 residues. V lost 5 bases and J lost 7, with 14 bases in between. Germline values: CDR1 SGHVS, CDR2 FNYEAQ. The input for sequencing was CD4+ or CD8+ T cells sorted from blood, taken in a trial of the OX40 agonist ivuxolimab. The sequence was collected from an adult with an advanced solid tumor such as melanoma, head and neck, liver or kidney cancer. The gene calls are TRBV7-6 and TRBJ1-1; D ambiguous. CDR3 bases: TGTGCCAGCAGCCCGGGCATAGGCGATGAAGCTTTCTTT. Amino acids: CASSPGIGDEAFF.